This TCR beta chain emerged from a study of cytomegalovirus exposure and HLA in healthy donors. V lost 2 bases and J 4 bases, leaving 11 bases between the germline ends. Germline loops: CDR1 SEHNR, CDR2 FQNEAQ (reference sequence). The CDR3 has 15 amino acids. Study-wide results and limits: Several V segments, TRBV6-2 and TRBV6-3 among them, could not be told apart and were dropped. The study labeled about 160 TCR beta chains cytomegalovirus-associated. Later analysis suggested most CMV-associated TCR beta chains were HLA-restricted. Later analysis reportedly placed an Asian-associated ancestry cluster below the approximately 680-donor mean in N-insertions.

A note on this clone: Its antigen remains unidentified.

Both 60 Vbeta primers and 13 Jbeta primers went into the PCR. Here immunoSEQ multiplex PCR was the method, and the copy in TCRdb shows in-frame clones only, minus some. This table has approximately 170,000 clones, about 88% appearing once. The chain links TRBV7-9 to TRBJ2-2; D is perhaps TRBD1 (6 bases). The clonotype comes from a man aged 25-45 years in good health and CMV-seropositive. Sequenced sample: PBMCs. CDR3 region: CASSLSGHSTGELFF. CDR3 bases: TGTGCCAGCAGCTTATCGGGACACAGCACCGGGGAGCTGTTTTTT.